A selection of T cell receptor beta chains follows, all from one sample in a study of blood T cell repertoires in COVID-19. Here immunoSEQ multiplex PCR was the method, and the copy in TCRdb shows in-frame clones only, minus some. The sample yields 250,000 to 300,000 clones, around 81% seen once. What was sequenced was peripheral blood. The receptors here all came from a woman aged 60-70 years with active or convalescent COVID-19. CDR3s include the opening cysteine and the closing phenylalanine or tryptophan. D genes are given only for firm matches. Expanded clones get a size class; other rows say once, few or many, or leave the size out.

j_call d_call v_call clone_size cdr3_nt cdr3_aa
TRBJ2-3 NA TRBV19 NA TGTGCCAGTATGAACGGCCCGGGGGATACGCAGTATTTT CASMNGPGDTQYF
TRBJ1-6 NA TRBV14 NA TGTGCCAGCAGCCAAGCAGGCAGGTCACCCCTCCACTTT CASSQAGRSPLHF
TRBJ1-1 TRBD1 TRBV6-5 NA TGTGCCAGCAGTTACTCGATAGGGGACAGATCCACTGAAGCTTTCTTT CASSYSIGDRSTEAFF
TRBJ2-2 NA TRBV7-8 NA TGTGCCAGCAGCTTTACGGGCGGGGAGCTGTTTTTT CASSFTGGELFF
TRBJ1-6 TRBD1 TRBV19 NA TGTGCCAGTAGTAGGGACAGGGTTTCACCCCTCCACTTT CASSRDRVSPLHF
TRBJ2-2 TRBD1 TRBV6-5 NA TGTGCCAGCACCCGCCCAGGGGGCAGCGGGGAGCTGTTTTTT CASTRPGGSGELFF
TRBJ1-4 NA TRBV3-1/TRBV3-2 NA TGTGCCAGCAGCTTACAGGGCCTGGGTGAAAAACTGTTTTTT CASSLQGLGEKLFF
TRBJ2-7 NA TRBV27 NA TGTGCCAGCTGGGGGCGAGGCTCCTACGAGCAGTACTTC CASWGRGSYEQYF
TRBJ2-1 NA TRBV10-2 NA TGCGGAACAGGAGGGGATATCCCACCGCCTGAGCAGTTCTTC CGTGGDIPPPEQFF
TRBJ1-5 NA TRBV12-5 many TGTGCTAGTGGTTCTGGTGAGGCAAGTCAGCCCCAGCATTTT CASGSGEASQPQHF
TRBJ1-1 NA TRBV12-3/TRBV12-4 NA TGTGCCAGCACCCCCAGGCAGAACACTGAAGCTTTCTTT CASTPRQNTEAFF
TRBJ2-1 TRBD2 TRBV7-6 NA TGTGCCAGCAGCTTTGTAACTAGCGGGGACAATGAGCAGTTCTTC CASSFVTSGDNEQFF
TRBJ2-2 NA TRBV18 NA TGTGCCAGCTCACCGACCACGGGGTTGACAATAGGGGAGCTGTTTTTT CASSPTTGLTIGELFF
TRBJ1-4 TRBD1 TRBV6-2/TRBV6-3 once TGTGCCAGCAGTCTCCACCGCCGAATGGACAGGCATTGGGAAAAACTGTTTTTT CASSLHRRMDRHWEKLFF
TRBJ1-1 NA TRBV4-3 NA TGCGCCAGCAGCCAAGATCGGGGGGGGGCCACTGAAGCTTTCTTT CASSQDRGGATEAFF
TRBJ2-1 TRBD2 TRBV7-9 NA TGTGCCAGCAGCCCGTTAGCGGGGTACTATGAGCAGTTCTTC CASSPLAGYYEQFF
TRBJ2-7 NA TRBV2 NA TGTGCCAGCAGTGAATGGGGGGGGCCAACCTACGAGCAGTACTTC CASSEWGGPTYEQYF
TRBJ1-2 TRBD1 TRBV4-1 NA TGCGCCAGCAGCCAACCGGGACAGGATAGGGTTAATGGCTACACCTTC CASSQPGQDRVNGYTF
TRBJ2-3 NA TRBV4-2 NA TGTGCCAGCAGCCAAGATCCCGGAGGGGGGGCCCTTACAGATACGCAGTATTTT CASSQDPGGGALTDTQYF
TRBJ2-3 NA TRBV5-1 NA TGCGCCAGCGGAATTTCAGGGACAGATACGCAGTATTTT CASGISGTDTQYF
TRBJ1-2 TRBD1 TRBV19 NA TGTGCCAGTAGCGGGACAGTCTATGGCTACACCTTC CASSGTVYGYTF
TRBJ2-1 NA TRBV7-2 NA TGTGCCAGCAGCCCGGACAGTTCCTACAATGAGCAGTTCTTC CASSPDSSYNEQFF
TRBJ2-5 TRBD1 TRBV29-1 NA TGCAGCGTTGGACAGGGCGATAGAGAGACCCAGTACTTC CSVGQGDRETQYF
TRBJ1-4 TRBD1 TRBV7-8 NA TGTGCCAGCAGCTTAACCGGGGGACAGCTTAATGAAAAACTGTTTTTT CASSLTGGQLNEKLFF
TRBJ2-3 NA TRBV5-5 NA TGTGCCAGCAGGCCTAAACGGGGGAGGAGAACAGATACGCAGTATTTT CASRPKRGRRTDTQYF
TRBJ1-2 TRBD1 TRBV4-2 NA TGTGCCAGCAGCCTTGGACAGGGGAACTATGGCTACACCTTC CASSLGQGNYGYTF
TRBJ1-1 TRBD1 TRBV11-2 NA TGTGCCAGCAGCTTGGGCGCGTCGGACAGGGGGCGTTTGCAAACTGAAGCTTTCTTT CASSLGASDRGRLQTEAFF
TRBJ2-5 NA TRBV5-1 NA TGCGCCAGCAGTTTACTCCAGGGGCGGGAGACCCAGTACTTC CASSLLQGRETQYF
TRBJ2-1 TRBD1 TRBV9 few TGTGCCAGCAGCCTCGGGACAGGGGCTTACAATGAGCAGTTCTTC CASSLGTGAYNEQFF
TRBJ1-1 NA TRBV5-1 NA TGCGCCAGCAGCTTGCTGGGGGCGGACACTGAAGCTTTCTTT CASSLLGADTEAFF
TRBJ1-1 NA TRBV25-1 few TGTGCCAGCAGTCGGGTAGGGGGAGACACTGAAGCTTTCTTT CASSRVGGDTEAFF
TRBJ1-4 NA TRBV12-3/TRBV12-4 NA TGTGCCAGCGCGGGGGCAGCTAATGAAAAACTGTTTTTT CASAGAANEKLFF
TRBJ2-7 TRBD1 TRBV27 NA TGTGCCAGCAGCTGGACAGGGTCCTACGAGCAGTACTTC CASSWTGSYEQYF
TRBJ2-7 TRBD2 TRBV2 NA TGTGCCAGCAGCCATCTAGCGGGGGGCCCCCACGAGCAGTACTTC CASSHLAGGPHEQYF
TRBJ1-2 TRBD1 TRBV29-1 few TGCAGCTTTGCGGCCAGGGGGCGGGGTGGCTACACCTTC CSFAARGRGGYTF
TRBJ2-7 NA TRBV20-1 once TGCAGTGCTAGCGGGGGTGGGGAGCAGTACTTC CSASGGGEQYF
TRBJ1-1 NA TRBV27 NA TGTGCCAGCAGCAAACAGCTGGGGAACACTGAAGCTTTCTTT CASSKQLGNTEAFF
TRBJ2-7 NA TRBV7-8 NA TGTGCCAGCAGCCTTCGTGGGGGGTACTACGAGCAGTACTTC CASSLRGGYYEQYF
TRBJ1-2 TRBD1 TRBV6-1 few TGTGCCAGCAGTGAAGCTTCGTCCGGGACAGGCTATGGCTACACCTTC CASSEASSGTGYGYTF
TRBJ2-7 TRBD1 TRBV4-3 NA TGCGCCAGCAGCCCCGACAGGGGCGGCCTCTACGAGCAGTACTTC CASSPDRGGLYEQYF
TRBJ1-2 NA TRBV29-1 NA TGCAGCGTCGCACAGGGTACCTATGGCTACACCTTC CSVAQGTYGYTF
TRBJ2-3 NA TRBV9 once TGTGCCAGCAGCGTAGCTGGTCCAGGGGCAGATACGCAGTATTTT CASSVAGPGADTQYF
TRBJ2-5 NA TRBV19 NA TGTGCCAGTAGAACGGGACATACGTGGTACTTC CASRTGHTWYF
TRBJ1-1 NA TRBV12-3/TRBV12-4 NA TGTGCCAGCAGCCGGAGGGTGAACACTGAAGCTTTCTTT CASSRRVNTEAFF
TRBJ2-7 NA TRBV20-1 NA TGCAGTGCTTCGGGGGGCCACGAGCAGTACTTC CSASGGHEQYF
TRBJ1-1 NA TRBV18 NA TGTGCCAGCTCACCAACGGGGGGCGGGACTGAAGCTTTCTTT CASSPTGGGTEAFF
TRBJ2-1 TRBD2 TRBV7-3 NA TGTGCCAGCAGCTCCGGGACTAGCGCTTACAATGAGCAGTTCTTC CASSSGTSAYNEQFF
TRBJ1-1 NA TRBV19 NA TGTGCCAGTAGCGCTGCCAGGGGCCGCACTGAAGCTTTCTTT CASSAARGRTEAFF
TRBJ2-1 TRBD1 TRBV9 NA TGTGCCAGCAGCCCCCCATCGGACAGGGTAATTTTCAATGAGCAGTTCTTC CASSPPSDRVIFNEQFF
TRBJ2-1 TRBD2 TRBV7-8 NA TGTGCCAGCAGCGCTAGCGGGGGGGCGAACAATGAGCAGTTCTTC CASSASGGANNEQFF
TRBJ1-5 NA TRBV19 NA TGTGCCAGTAGTATATCCCCGGTGGGGCACAATCAGCCCCAGCATTTT CASSISPVGHNQPQHF
TRBJ2-4 NA TRBV19 NA TGTGCCAGTAGTCCCCGGGTCCTAGGAGGGGCCAAAAACATTCAGTACTTC CASSPRVLGGAKNIQYF
TRBJ2-7 TRBD2 TRBV3-1/TRBV3-2 NA TGTGCCAGCAGCACTCGGACTAGCGGAGCCTACGAGCAGTACTTC CASSTRTSGAYEQYF
TRBJ1-1 TRBD1 TRBV19 NA TGTGCCAGTAGGACTCGGGACAGGGGCACTGAAGCTTTCTTT CASRTRDRGTEAFF
TRBJ2-1 TRBD2 TRBV6-2/TRBV6-3 NA TGTGCCAGCAGTTACTCCACCGGGACTAGTCTGTTCTTC CASSYSTGTSLFF